The T cell receptor (beta chain) described here comes from a study of Ad26.COV2.S vaccination and SARS-CoV-2 variants. The overall study: The authors gave Ad26.COV2.S intramuscularly, either once or twice 56 days apart.

Stated treatment: approximately 18 received Ad26.COV2.S at low or high dose, single or two shots; about 5 received placebo; per-sample allocation not given. The samples were gathered on day 63 after the first injection of vaccine or placebo. Germline trimming cut 7 bases from V and 5 bases from J; bases unmatched to any gene: 15. The CDR3 has 16 amino acids. Libraries were prepared by immunoSEQ multiplex PCR; TCRdb keeps only in-frame clonotypes and omits some of them. The sample gives roughly 680,000 clones, roughly 90% of which show up once; around 1.5% is in the top ten. The specimen comprised peripheral blood, sampled in a trial of Ad26.COV2.S vaccine versus placebo. The clonotype comes from a person between 18 and 65 years old who received the Ad26.COV2.S COVID-19 vaccine or a placebo. V and J are TRBV23-1 and TRBJ1-1, with 8 bases identical to TRBD1. TRBV23-1 is an ORF, with its function uncertain. The CDR3: CASNIKLQGVLTEAFF. CDR3 coding DNA: TGCGCCAGCAACATCAAGCTACAGGGGGTGTTAACTGAAGCTTTCTTT.